Below, 5 T cell receptor beta chains from the same sample are listed, as sequenced in a study of cytomegalovirus exposure and HLA in healthy donors (dated by TCRdb to 2017 to 2019). Library prep was done by the immunoSEQ multiplex PCR assay. The source is immuneACCESS, and TCRdb retained only in-frame sequences with V and J called. Part of the clones is not carried over; for the studies checked, unresolved V genes explain less than half of this, and the remainder is unexplained. Present in this sample are over 150,000 clones, roughly 90% of which were seen just once. The biggest ten clones account for 5.7% of the sample. The sequenced material came from PBMCs. All receptors come from a woman aged 30 to 39 in good health and CMV-seronegative.

The chain couples TRBV28 to TRBJ2-3, with D hard to call. Germline V gene lookup returns CDR1 MDHEN and CDR2 SYDVKM. V lost 3 bases to trimming and J lost 6 bases, with 16 bases between them. The CDR3 is 15 residues long. The CDR3 region has the DNA TGTGCCAGCAGTTTCCCCGGACCACCCCCGGATACGCAGTATTTT. It is translated as CASSFPGPPPDTQYF.

CDR3 sequence: CASTAGHYEQYF. CDR3 DNA sequence: TGTGCCAGCACAGCGGGTCACTACGAGCAGTACTTC. The rearrangement joins TRBV6-1 to TRBJ2-7; TRBD2 is a possible D gene (6 bases). The CDR3 has 12 amino acids. V was trimmed by 7 bases and J by 3 bases, leaving 10 bases between them. The V gene's germline CDR1 is MNHNS and CDR2 SASEGT.

The chain is built from TRBV4-2 and TRBJ1-4; D not resolved. Germline lookup yields CDR1 LGHNA and CDR2 YNFKEQ. Trimming removed 4 bases at V and 5 bases at J, with 8 bases between. The CDR3 spans 13 residues. This chain's CDR3 is CASSPTLNEKLFF. The CDR3 coding sequence is TGTGCCAGCAGCCCGACTCTAAATGAAAAACTGTTTTTT.

The chain carries TRBV7-2 and TRBJ2-7; tentatively, D is TRBD2 (5 bases). V was shortened by 11 bases and J by 1 base, with 9 bases between the two germline ends. CDR3 size: 11 residues. Germline assignment: CDR1 SGHTA and CDR2 FQGNSA. The CDR3 spells CASGRSYEQYF. The CDR3 region has the DNA TGTGCCTCGGGAAGATCCTACGAGCAGTACTTC.

The CDR3 region is CASSYPRDSGSPLHF. CDR3 coding DNA: TGTGCCAGCAGTTACCCCCGGGACAGTGGGTCACCCCTCCACTTT. This chain links TRBV6-6 with TRBJ1-6, with 7 positions matching TRBD1. Germline assignment: CDR1 MNHNY and CDR2 SVGAGI (reference sequence). This CDR3 region has 15 residues. J was trimmed by 10 bases and V by 2 bases; bases with no gene match: 8.